This T cell receptor beta chain was observed in a study of cytomegalovirus exposure and HLA in healthy donors. Looked up from germline, CDR1 is SGHTA and CDR2 is FQGNSA. After removal of 7 bases from V and 3 bases from J, the junction contained 15 bases not matched to a gene. The CDR3 contains 17 residues. The PCR had 60 Vbeta and 13 Jbeta primers. Profiling relied on immunoSEQ multiplex PCR, and the TCRdb table lists in-frame clones only, not all of them. The table shows roughly 110,000 clones, with about 81% occurring only once. Points from the study as a whole: With further analysis later on, most CMV-associated TCR beta chains appeared HLA-restricted. While the bulk of TCR sequences proved rare, some public TCRs turned up in many donors. Some V segments, TRBV6-2 and TRBV6-3 among them, were indistinguishable and were therefore excluded.

On this clone: Its antigen is not known.

This chain connects TRBV7-2 to TRBJ2-5; 9 positions match TRBD2. This TCR was recovered from a male donor in good health and CMV-seropositive. What was sequenced was PBMCs. CDR3 protein: CASTLNPPSGIKETQYF. The CDR3 DNA reads as TGTGCCAGCACCCTAAATCCTCCTAGCGGGATCAAAGAGACCCAGTACTTC.